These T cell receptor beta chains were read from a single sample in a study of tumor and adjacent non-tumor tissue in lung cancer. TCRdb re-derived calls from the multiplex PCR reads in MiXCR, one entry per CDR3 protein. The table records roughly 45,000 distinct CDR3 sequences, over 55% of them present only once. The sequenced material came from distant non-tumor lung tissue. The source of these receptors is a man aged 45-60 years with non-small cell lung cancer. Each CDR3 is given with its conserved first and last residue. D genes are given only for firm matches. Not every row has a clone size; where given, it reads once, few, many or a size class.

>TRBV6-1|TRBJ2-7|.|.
TGTGCCAGCAGACCCCGATTCTACGAACAGTACTTC
CASRPRFYEQYF
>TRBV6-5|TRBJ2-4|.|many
TGTGCCAGCAGTTCGGGGACGAGTCTAGCCAAAAACATTCAGTACTTC
CASSSGTSLAKNIQYF
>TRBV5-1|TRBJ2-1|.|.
TGCGCCGGTAGCTTCCTGTCGGCAGGAATAGATGGTGAGCAGTTCTTC
CAGSFLSAGIDGEQFF
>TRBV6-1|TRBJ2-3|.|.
TGTGCCAGCAGTGAAGGTAATGGGGGAACAGATACGCAGTATTTT
CASSEGNGGTDTQYF
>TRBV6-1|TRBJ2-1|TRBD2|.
TGTCCCAGCAGTGAATTTGAGCGGGGGGGGGACAATGAGCAGTTCTTC
CPSSEFERGGDNEQFF
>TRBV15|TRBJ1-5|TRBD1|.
TGTGCCACCAGCGGGGACAGTGCGCAGCCCCAGCATTTT
CATSGDSAQPQHF
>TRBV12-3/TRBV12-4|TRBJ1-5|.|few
TGTGCCAGCAGTTTAGCTCGGGATCAGCCCCAGCATTTT
CASSLARDQPQHF
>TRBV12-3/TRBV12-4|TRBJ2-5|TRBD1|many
TGTGCCAGCAGTGCCGACAGGGGTAATGAAGAGACCCAGTACTTC
CASSADRGNEETQYF
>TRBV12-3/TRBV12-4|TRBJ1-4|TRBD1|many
TGTGCCAGCAGTTCCCAGGGGGCGCGGGAAAAACTGTTTTTT
CASSSQGAREKLFF
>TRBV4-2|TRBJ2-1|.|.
TGTGCCAGCAGCCACAGCCTCCGGGACATTGGCTGCAATGAGCAGTTCTTC
CASSHSLRDIGCNEQFF
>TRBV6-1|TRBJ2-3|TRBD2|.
TGTGCCAGCTGTGAAGTGCAGCGGGGAAGGACAGATACGCAGTATTTT
CASCEVQRGRTDTQYF
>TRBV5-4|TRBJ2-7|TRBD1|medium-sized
TGTGCCAGCAGCTTGGCGGGGACAGGCGCCTACGAGCAGTACTTC
CASSLAGTGAYEQYF
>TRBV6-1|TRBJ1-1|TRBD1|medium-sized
TGTGCCGGGGGACAGGGACGATGGACTGAAGCTTTCTTT
CAGGQGRWTEAFF
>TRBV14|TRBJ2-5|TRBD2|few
TGTGCCAGCAGCCAAGATTTAGGAACTAGCGGGAATTTAGAGACCCAGTACTTC
CASSQDLGTSGNLETQYF
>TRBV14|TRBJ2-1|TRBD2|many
TGTGCCAGCAGCCTTCTAGCGGGGGCCTCCTACAATGAGCAGTTCTTC
CASSLLAGASYNEQFF
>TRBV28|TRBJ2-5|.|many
TGTGCCAGCAGCACCTCAGGGGCTTTAAATCAAGAGACCCAGTACTTC
CASSTSGALNQETQYF
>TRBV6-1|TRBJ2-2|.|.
TGTGCCACCATCAGGGGGGTAGGGACCACCGGGGAGCTGTTTTTT
CATIRGVGTTGELFF
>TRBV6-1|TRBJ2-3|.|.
TGTGCCAGCAGTGAAGCGCCCGGACAGTCCGGGGGCGATACGCAGTATTTT
CASSEAPGQSGGDTQYF
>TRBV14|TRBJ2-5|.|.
TGTGCCAGCAACCAAAATAGTCAAGAGACCCAGTACTTC
CASNQNSQETQYF
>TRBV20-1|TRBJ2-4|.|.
TGCAGTGCGCGCGACAAAGCCAAAAACATTCAGTACTTC
CSARDKAKNIQYF
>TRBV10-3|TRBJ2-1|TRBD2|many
TGTGCCATCAGTGTCGGGACTAGCGGGGGTCTGTACAATGAGCAGTTCTTC
CAISVGTSGGLYNEQFF
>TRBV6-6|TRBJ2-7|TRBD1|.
TGTGCCAACAGCCCCCAAGAGGGGGCGCAATACTTC
CANSPQEGAQYF
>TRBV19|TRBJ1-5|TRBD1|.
TGTGCCAGTACCAGCCTCGGGACAGTAGGCAGTCAGCCCCAGCATTTT
CASTSLGTVGSQPQHF
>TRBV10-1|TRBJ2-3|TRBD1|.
TGCGTCAGCAGTTATGGGACAGGGTTGTCAAACACGCAGTATTTT
CVSSYGTGLSNTQYF
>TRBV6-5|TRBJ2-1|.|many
TGTGCCAGCCGGGGGAGCTCCTACAATGAGCAGTTCTTC
CASRGSSYNEQFF
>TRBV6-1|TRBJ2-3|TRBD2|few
TGTGCCAGCAGCGCCACTCCAGCGGGGGGCGGCACAGATACGCAGTATTTT
CASSATPAGGGTDTQYF
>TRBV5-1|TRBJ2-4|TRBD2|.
TGCGCCAGCGGCTTAACCGGGACTAGTGAGAACATTCAGTACTTC
CASGLTGTSENIQYF
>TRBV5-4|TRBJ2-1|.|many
TGTGCCAGCAGCTGGTTAGGGATCTCCTACAATGAGCAGTTCTTC
CASSWLGISYNEQFF
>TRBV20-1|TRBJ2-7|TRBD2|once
TGCAGTGCCGGGACTAGCGGGAGGTACGGGCAATACTTC
CSAGTSGRYGQYF
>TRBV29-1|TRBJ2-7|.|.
TGCAGCGTTCCAGGGAGTGTCTACGAGAAGTACTTC
CSVPGSVYEKYF
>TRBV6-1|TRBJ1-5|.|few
TGTGCCAGTGGTGAGATCCGGGACTCGCGTAATCAGCCCCAGCATTTT
CASGEIRDSRNQPQHF
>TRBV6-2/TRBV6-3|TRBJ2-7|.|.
TGTGTCAGCACCACGGTGGGGGTTTCCTACGAGCAGTACTTC
CVSTTVGVSYEQYF
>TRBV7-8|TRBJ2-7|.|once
TGTGCCAGCAGCCAGACATGGTTCGAGCAGTACTTT
CASSQTWFEQYF
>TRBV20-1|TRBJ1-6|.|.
TGCAGTGCTAGACAAACAGGGAGGAATTCACCCCTCCACTTT
CSARQTGRNSPLHF
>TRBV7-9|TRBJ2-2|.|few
TGTGCCAGCAGCTTATCCCAGGATACCGGGGAGCTGTTGTTT
CASSLSQDTGELLF
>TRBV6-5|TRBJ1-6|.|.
TGTGCCAGCAGTTACACTACCTGGGAGGATTCGCCCCTCCACTTT
CASSYTTWEDSPLHF
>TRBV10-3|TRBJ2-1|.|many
TGTGCCATCAGCGGGGGGCTTCCTACGGACTACAATGAGCAGTTCTTC
CAISGGLPTDYNEQFF
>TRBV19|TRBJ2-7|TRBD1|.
TGTGCCAGTAGTGCTTCCGGGACAGGGACCTACGAGCAGTACTTC
CASSASGTGTYEQYF
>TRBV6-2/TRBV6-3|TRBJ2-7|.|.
TGTGCCAGCAGTCGTCATGTCGGGACCTACGAGCAGTACTTC
CASSRHVGTYEQYF
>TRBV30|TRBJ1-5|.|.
TGTGCCTGGATTTCAGGGAGCAATCAGTCCCAGCATTTT
CAWISGSNQSQHF
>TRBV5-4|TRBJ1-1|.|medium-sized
TGTGCCAGCAGCTTGGGACTACCGAACACTGAAGCTTTCTTT
CASSLGLPNTEAFF
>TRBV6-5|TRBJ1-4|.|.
TGTGACAGCAGTTGCTCGAGTACTAATGAAAAACTGTTTTTT
CDSSCSSTNEKLFF